This T cell receptor (beta chain) was sequenced during a study of T cell responses to AZD1222 COVID-19 vaccine. The table lists this clone with a few counts. Assay used: immunoSEQ multiplex PCR; TCRdb lists only in-frame clones, some missing. This repertoire shows 120,000 to 150,000 clones, 85% to 90% found once; its top ten account for about 4.9%. The CDR3 consists of 14 residues. The germline gives CDR1 LNHDA, CDR2 SQIVND (reference sequence). V shed 5 bases and J shed 7 bases, with 12 bases lying between them. The TCR was taken from an adult who received the AZD1222 COVID-19 vaccine. This sample comprised peripheral blood, obtained 28 days after the second AZD1222 dose. The rearrangement joins TRBV19 to TRBJ1-6; D is perhaps TRBD1 (6 bases). CDR3 loop: CASSGVQGNSPLHF. CDR3 coding DNA: TGTGCCAGTAGTGGCGTCCAGGGGAATTCACCCCTCCACTTT.